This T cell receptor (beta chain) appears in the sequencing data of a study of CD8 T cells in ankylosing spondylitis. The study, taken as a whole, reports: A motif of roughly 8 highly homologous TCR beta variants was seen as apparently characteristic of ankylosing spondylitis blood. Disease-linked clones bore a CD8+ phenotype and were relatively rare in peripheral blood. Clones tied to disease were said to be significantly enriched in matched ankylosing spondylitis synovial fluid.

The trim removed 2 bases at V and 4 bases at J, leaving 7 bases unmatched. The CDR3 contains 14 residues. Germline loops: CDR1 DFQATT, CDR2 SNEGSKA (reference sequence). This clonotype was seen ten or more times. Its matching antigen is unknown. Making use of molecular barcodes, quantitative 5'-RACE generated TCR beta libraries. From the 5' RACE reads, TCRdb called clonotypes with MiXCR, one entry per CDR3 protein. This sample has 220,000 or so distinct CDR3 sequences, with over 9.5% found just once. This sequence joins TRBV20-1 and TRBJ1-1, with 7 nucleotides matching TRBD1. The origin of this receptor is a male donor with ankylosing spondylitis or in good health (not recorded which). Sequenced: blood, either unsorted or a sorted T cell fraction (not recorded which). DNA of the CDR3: TGCAGTGCTAGATCGGGACAGAGGAGCACTGAAGCTTTCTTT. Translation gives CSARSGQRSTEAFF.